This TCR beta chain was found in a study of regulatory T cells in long-lasting Graves disease (dated by TCRdb to about 2021). Describing the broader study: Antithyroid drugs had been taken for less than 3 months by newly diagnosed Graves' disease patients. Persistent Graves' disease patients were compared with newly diagnosed Graves' disease patients by peripheral blood TCR sequencing and RNA sequencing. The study was registered as a clinical trial and conducted in China. A total of 33 samples underwent TCR sequencing: some 13 from persistent and roughly 20 from newly diagnosed Graves' disease patients.

Deletion took 0 bases off V and 2 bases off J, with a span of 12 bases between the germline ends. From cysteine to phenylalanine, the CDR3 is 16 amino acids long. The read is trimmed to its CDR3 DNA, 48 bases read in frame from base 1. The germline V gene encodes CDR1 SGHRS and CDR2 YFSETQ. Many counts were recorded for this clonotype. Its antigen target is currently unknown. It has no much larger one-base neighbor in the sample; base qualities were not kept. The intended sense of this specimen's time point label: newly diagnosed GD, antithyroid drugs for less than 3 months. For both TCR sequencing and RNA sequencing, RNA was extracted from PBMCs in TRIzol. Graves' disease was diagnosed according to American Thyroid Association guidelines. Patients for the study were recruited at an endocrinology department in Xi'an, China. Each patient gave about 8.1 milliliters of peripheral blood, collected in an EDTA anticoagulant tube. PBMCs were isolated by Ficoll Paque Plus density gradient separation without further T cell sorting. An Agilent 2100 Bioanalyzer and agarose gel were used to check RNA quality, and a NanoDrop 2000 was used to measure RNA concentration.

Library prep was done by multiplex PCR. TCRdb shows the sequencer as Illumina HiSeq 4000. TCR beta libraries were built with iRepertoire HTBI primers and Arm-PCR amplification of CDR3 regions. Before sequencing, the PCR products underwent gel purification. On the authors' methods: A total of some 60 TRBV and 14 TRBJ segments were identified across samples and were used for gene usage analysis of CDR3 amino acid clonotypes. Filtered high-quality paired reads were merged into contigs using COPE and FqMerger. BLAST was used to align contigs to the IMGT TRBV, TRBD and TRBJ reference genes, and CDR3 was defined following IMGT. Highly expanded clones were defined as clonotypes with a frequency above 0.1%. Shannon entropy served as the measure of repertoire diversity, while the Gini coefficient captured V-J evenness. Public clonotypes were defined as clonotypes shared by more than one individual. The public reads were quality trimmed at Q25 with fastp and then assembled into clones with MiXCR by TCRdb, keeping productive beta chains. CDR3 protein duplicates are merged, each entry listing the most common genes and DNA. The V and J calls and clone size come from TCRdb's table, not from the authors' own analysis. The sample contains 350,000 to 500,000 distinct CDR3 sequences, around 15% of them found a single time. Approximately 17% of the sample is held by the ten biggest clonotypes.

Overall study results and their limits: Persistent disease showed preferential use of TRBV28, TRBJ1-2 and TRBJ2-5, whereas newly diagnosed disease favored TRBV20-1 and TRBJ2-1. The small sample size was acknowledged by the authors as a limitation that may reduce accuracy. Because the primary lesion, thyroid tissue, could not be accessed, the study looked at peripheral blood alone. Persistent patients shared more public clonotypes among themselves (2,741) than newly diagnosed patients did (approximately 970). Lower TCR Shannon entropy and fewer highly expanded clones were observed in persistent Graves' disease patients than in newly diagnosed patients, which suggested clonal expansion. Only the TCR beta chain was sequenced and analyzed.

These data were likewise used in another study, on T cells in Graves' hyperthyroidism and ophthalmopathy. As that second paper reports: Stable Graves' hyperthyroidism was defined as the absence of progression to ophthalmopathy over 18 months of follow-up. Hyperthyroidism patients were newly diagnosed, with disease duration under 2 months, and aged 18 to 65 years. Any patient with an uncontrolled infection, another autoimmune disease, pregnancy or lactation was excluded. Diagnoses were based on clinical symptoms, serum thyroxine and TRAb, thyroid ultrasound and orbital computed tomography. A first-round RT-PCR of the TCR CDR3 used the HTBI primer set with the Qiagen OneStep RT-PCR kit. Most expanded thyroid clonotypes (frequency above 0.001) were also detected in blood, suggesting blood repertoires may reflect thyroid immune responses. Ophthalmopathy was separated from stable hyperthyroidism by a 13 V-J signature model, with approximately 90% sensitivity and 81% to 82% specificity obtained in cross-validation and 80%/75% obtained in testing. In validation, the model predicted progression to ophthalmopathy a median of about 5.9 months before onset, with about 67% sensitivity and 72.22% specificity. TCR V-J signatures able to tell the groups apart were searched for in a discovery cohort of 100 or so patients, of whom 43 had Graves' ophthalmopathy and roughly 58 had stable Graves' hyperthyroidism. Prospective prediction of ophthalmopathy was tested in an independent validation cohort of 18 to 20 hyperthyroidism patients and 17 patients who later progressed to ophthalmopathy. For training and testing, the 100 patients in the discovery cohort were randomly divided in a 7:3 ratio. The study also compared thyroid tissue and blood T-cell repertoires from roughly 6 Graves' hyperthyroidism patients. Following sampling, methimazole starting at 30 mg daily was given to hyperthyroidism patients, and high-dose intravenous methylprednisolone was given to ophthalmopathy patients. A second multiplex PCR round built the libraries, followed by size selection and purification. Libraries were sequenced paired-end with 100 bp reads on an Illumina HiSeq2000. Raw data were processed with SOAPnuke, discarding reads with adapters, uncalled bases, mean Phred below 15, or no exact constant-primer or identifier match. High-quality paired reads were merged using COPE v1.2.5, and each unique nucleotide sequence was defined as a clonotype. Clonotypes were aligned to IMGT TRBV, TRBD and TRBJ reference segments using MiTCR v1.1. The analysis was restricted to V-J combinations with a frequency above 0.0001, which together covered just over 99% of the repertoires. A TCS score was defined as the ratio between F50 (clonal expansion) and ExV (chaos), using BLOSUM62-based TCRdist between CDR3 peptides within each V-J. Welch's t-statistics and random forest reduced 450 to 600 V-J features to some 14, which were used in a naive Bayes classifier (R e1071). Sample size was not statistically predetermined, and blinding of investigators to group allocation was not performed. According to the paper, TCR Vbeta CDR3 sequencing was carried out on about 140 peripheral blood samples, which came from fewer than 50 ophthalmopathy, around 75 hyperthyroidism and about 17 progressor patients.

In this chain, TRBV5-1 is recombined with TRBJ2-1, with the D gene possibly TRBD1 or TRBD2, each one fitting 5 bases. This sequence was found in a woman aged 45-65 years with Graves disease. Donor details come from another sample of the same person, matched by shared clones. The sample consisted of peripheral blood mononuclear cells (PBMCs), taken at new diagnosis, from a patient treated with antithyroid drugs. The encoded CDR3 is CASSLAPGTTYNEQFF. Here is the DNA: TGCGCCAGCAGCTTGGCACCCGGGACCACCTACAATGAGCAGTTCTTC.